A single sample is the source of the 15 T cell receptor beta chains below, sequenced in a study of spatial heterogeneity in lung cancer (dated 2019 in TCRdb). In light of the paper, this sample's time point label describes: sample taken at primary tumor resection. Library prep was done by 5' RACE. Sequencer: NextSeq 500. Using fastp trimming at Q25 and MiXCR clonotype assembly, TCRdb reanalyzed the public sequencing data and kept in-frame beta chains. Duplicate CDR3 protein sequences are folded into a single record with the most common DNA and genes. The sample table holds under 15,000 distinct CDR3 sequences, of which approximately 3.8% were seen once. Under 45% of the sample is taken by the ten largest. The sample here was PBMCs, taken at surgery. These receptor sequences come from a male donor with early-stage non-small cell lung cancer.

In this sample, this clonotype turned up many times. The CDR3 nucleotides read TGTGCCAGCAGTTTACCAGCGGGAGGACAAGAGACCCAGTACTTC. As protein: CASSLPAGGQETQYF. This chain links TRBV12-3 or TRBV12-4 with TRBJ2-5, with 9 bases matching TRBD2. With V trimmed by 2 bases and J by 2 bases, 3 bases remained unmatched. This CDR3 contains 15 residues.

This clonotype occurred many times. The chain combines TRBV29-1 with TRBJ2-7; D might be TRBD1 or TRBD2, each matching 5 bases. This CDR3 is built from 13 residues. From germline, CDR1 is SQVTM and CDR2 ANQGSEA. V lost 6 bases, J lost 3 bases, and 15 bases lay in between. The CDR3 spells CSVRDATNYEQYF. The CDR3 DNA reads TGCAGCGTCCGGGACGCTACAAACTACGAGCAGTACTTC.

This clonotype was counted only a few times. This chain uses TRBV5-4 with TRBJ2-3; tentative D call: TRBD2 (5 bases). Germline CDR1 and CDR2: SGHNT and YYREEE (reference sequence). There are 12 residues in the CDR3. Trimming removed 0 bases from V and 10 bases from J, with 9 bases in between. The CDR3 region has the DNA TGTGCCAGCAGCTTGGAAGGGAGCCCGCAGTATTTT. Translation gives CASSLEGSPQYF.

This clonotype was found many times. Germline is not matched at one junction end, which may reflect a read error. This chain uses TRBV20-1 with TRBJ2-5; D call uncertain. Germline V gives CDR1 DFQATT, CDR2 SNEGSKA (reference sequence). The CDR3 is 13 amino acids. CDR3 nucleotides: TGCAGTGCGAGAGGTCGGAAGAAAGAGACCCAGTACTTC. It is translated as CSARGRKKETQYF.

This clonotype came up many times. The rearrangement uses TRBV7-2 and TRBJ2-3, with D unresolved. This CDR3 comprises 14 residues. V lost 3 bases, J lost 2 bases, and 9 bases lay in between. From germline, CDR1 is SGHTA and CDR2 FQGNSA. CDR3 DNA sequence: TGTGCCAGCAGCTTGTCCGGCTCCACAGATACGCAGTATTTT. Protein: CASSLSGSTDTQYF.

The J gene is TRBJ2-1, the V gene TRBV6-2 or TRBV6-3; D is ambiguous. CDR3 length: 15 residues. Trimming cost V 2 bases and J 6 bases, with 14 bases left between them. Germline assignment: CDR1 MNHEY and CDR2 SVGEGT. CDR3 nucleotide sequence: TGTGCCAGCAGTTACCCACCCTTCCCCCCCAATGAGCAGTTCTTC. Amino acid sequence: CASSYPPFPPNEQFF.

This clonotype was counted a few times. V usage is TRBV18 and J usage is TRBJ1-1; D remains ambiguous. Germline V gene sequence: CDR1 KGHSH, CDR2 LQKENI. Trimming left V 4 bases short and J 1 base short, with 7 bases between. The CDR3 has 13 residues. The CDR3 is CASSQGENTEAFF. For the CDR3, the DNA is TGTGCCAGCTCACAGGGAGAGAACACTGAAGCTTTCTTT. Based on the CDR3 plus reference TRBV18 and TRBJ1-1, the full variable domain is NAGVMQNPRHLVRRRGQEARLRCSPMKGHSHVYWYRQLPEEGLKFMVYLQKENIIDESGMPKERFSAEFPKEGPSILRIQQVVRGDSAAYFCASSQGENTEAFFGQGTRLTVV.

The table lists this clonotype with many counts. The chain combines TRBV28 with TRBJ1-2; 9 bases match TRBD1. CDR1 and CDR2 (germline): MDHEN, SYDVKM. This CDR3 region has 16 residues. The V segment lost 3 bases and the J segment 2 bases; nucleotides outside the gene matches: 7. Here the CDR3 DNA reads TGTGCCAGCAGTTTCGGTTCGGGACAGGGAAACTATGGCTACACCTTC. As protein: CASSFGSGQGNYGYTF.

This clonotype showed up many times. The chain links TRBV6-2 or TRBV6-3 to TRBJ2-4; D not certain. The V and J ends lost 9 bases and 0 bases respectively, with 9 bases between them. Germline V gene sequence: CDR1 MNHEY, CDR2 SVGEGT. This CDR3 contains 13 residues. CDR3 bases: TGTGCCAGGAAAACAGTAGCCAAAAACATTCAGTACTTC. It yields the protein CARKTVAKNIQYF.

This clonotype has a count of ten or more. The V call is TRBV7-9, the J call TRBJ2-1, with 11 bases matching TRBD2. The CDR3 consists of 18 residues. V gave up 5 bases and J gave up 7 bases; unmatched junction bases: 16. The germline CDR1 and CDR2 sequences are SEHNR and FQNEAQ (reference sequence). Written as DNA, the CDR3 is TGTGCCAGCAGCCGCAATCCCTTAGCGGGAGGGCCGCGGAATGAGCAGTTCTTC. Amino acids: CASSRNPLAGGPRNEQFF.

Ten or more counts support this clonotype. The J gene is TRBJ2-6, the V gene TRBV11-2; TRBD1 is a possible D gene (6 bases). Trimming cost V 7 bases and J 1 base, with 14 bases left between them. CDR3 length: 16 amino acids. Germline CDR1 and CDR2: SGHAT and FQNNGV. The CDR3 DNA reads TGTGCCAGCACCCAATCCAGGGGTTCTGGGGCCAACGTCCTGACTTTC. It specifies CASTQSRGSGANVLTF.

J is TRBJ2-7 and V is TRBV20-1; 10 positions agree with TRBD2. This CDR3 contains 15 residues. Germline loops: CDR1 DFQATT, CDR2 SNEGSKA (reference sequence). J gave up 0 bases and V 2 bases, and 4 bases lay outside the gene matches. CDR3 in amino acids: CSARLAGVTSYEQYF. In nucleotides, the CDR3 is TGCAGTGCTAGACTAGCGGGAGTTACCTCCTACGAGCAGTACTTC.

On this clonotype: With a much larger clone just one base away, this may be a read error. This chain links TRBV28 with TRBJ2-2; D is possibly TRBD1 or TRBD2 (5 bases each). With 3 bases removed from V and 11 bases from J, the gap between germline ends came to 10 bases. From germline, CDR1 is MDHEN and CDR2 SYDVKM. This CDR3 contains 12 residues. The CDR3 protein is CASSFWDLELFF. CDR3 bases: TGTGCCAGCAGTTTCTGGGACCTAGAGCTGTTTTTT.

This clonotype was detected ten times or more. CDR3 protein: CASSIGQKETQYF. The CDR3 DNA sequence: TGTGCCAGTAGTATCGGACAGAAAGAGACCCAGTACTTC. The chain combines TRBV19 with TRBJ2-5; D is possibly TRBD1 (6 bases). The CDR3 loop spans 13 amino acids. The V end lost 3 bases, the J end lost 3 bases, and 8 bases lay between the germline ends. CDR1 and CDR2 (germline): LNHDA, SQIVND (reference sequence).

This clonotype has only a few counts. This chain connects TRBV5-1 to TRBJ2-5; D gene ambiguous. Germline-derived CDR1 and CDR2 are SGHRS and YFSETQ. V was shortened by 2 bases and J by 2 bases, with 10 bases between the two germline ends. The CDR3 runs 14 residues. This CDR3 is CASSFEFGQETQYF. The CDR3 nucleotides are TGCGCCAGCAGCTTTGAGTTTGGTCAAGAGACCCAGTACTTC. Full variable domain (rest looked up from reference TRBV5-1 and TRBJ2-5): KAGVTQTPRYLIKTRGQQVTLSCSPISGHRSVSWYQQTPGQGLQFLFEYFSETQRNKGNFPGRFSGRQFSNSRSEMNVSTLELGDSALYLCASSFEFGQETQYFGPGTRLLVL.